The following is a T cell receptor beta chain sequence with its context. The clone's antigen remains unknown. Base-call qualities are not available, and no considerably larger clone is one nucleotide away. In the paper's terms, the time point label means: cells obtained before transplantation from donor or recipient. CD3+CD4+ and CD3+CD8+ populations were FACS-sorted from unstimulated pre-transplant donor and recipient cells taken from spleen or lymph nodes. Library method: the immunoSEQ multiplex PCR assay. For most patients, genomic DNA was isolated with the Qiagen DNeasy Blood and Tissue Kit and sent frozen to Adaptive Biotechnologies for TCR sequencing. High-throughput TCR-beta CDR3 sequencing of genomic DNA from most patients was performed by Adaptive Biotechnologies. As for the authors' bioinformatics: TCR sequencing data were retrieved from Adaptive's ImmunoSEQ software for 15 to 20 patients, whereas three other patients were processed with MiXCR and VDJtools. CD4 versus CD8 sorting errors were corrected by removing sequences found in both subsets at a frequency ratio below 5:1. CDR3 nucleotide sequences shared by donor and recipient were removed because the origin of these sequences could not be assigned. To be classed as alloreactive, a clone needed at least 2-fold expansion over unstimulated cells and a minimum CFSE-low frequency of 0.002% (template counts) or 0.001% (read counts). Mappable clones were those detected in sequenced pre-transplant spleen, lymph node, or MLR CFSE-low populations of the donor or recipient. Cumulative frequency of alloreactive clones was calculated as a percentage of all sequences weighted by copy number. As stored in TCRdb, this immuneACCESS dataset retains in-frame rearrangements with V and J assigned. A fraction of the clones does not appear; measured against another copy, unresolved V genes explain less than half of the discrepancy, and the remainder lacks a known reason. V, J and clone size are taken as reported in that table, and D and trimming were inferred from the DNA itself. Here the sample has 65,000 to 100,000 clones; less than 95% occur a single time. The ten top clones hold about 0.4% of the sample.

The data belong to a study of graft-versus-host responses after intestinal transplantation (dated by TCRdb to 2020 to 2022). Describing the broader study: The transplants that recipients got were multivisceral, liver-intestinal, or isolated intestinal. All recipients received anti-thymocyte globulin induction followed by maintenance tacrolimus and steroids for roughly 3 years. Graft-versus-host and host-versus-graft alloreactive T cell clones were tracked in the graft, circulation and bone marrow after intestinal transplantation using bulk TCR-beta CDR3 sequencing. To identify alloreactive clones, pre-transplant mixed lymphocyte reaction products were sequenced and then compared with unstimulated pre-transplant donor and recipient T cells. Samples from a few later patients were sequenced in-house on an Illumina MiSeq with MiXCR processing rather than by the commercial service. A peak of at least 4% donor T cells among recipient peripheral blood mononuclear cells was the definition used for donor T cell macrochimerism. A cohort of about two dozen intestinal transplant recipients, including one retransplant, was enrolled, and a few patients lacking pretransplant specimens were excluded.

Overall results and qualifications from the work: The conclusions were limited by the relatively low number and heterogeneity of the intestinal transplant patients. GvH clones were detected in recipient bone marrow, and some of these GvH clones were observed earlier in ileal mucosa or blood, consistent with an intestinal mucosal origin. High GvH to HvG T cell clonal ratios were observed in the allografts of patients with donor T cell macrochimerism. Early after transplant, peak levels of circulating GvH clones were associated with declines in HvG clones.

The material sequenced was unstimulated CD8+ T cells sorted from spleen or lymph node cells, taken before transplant. This receptor was obtained from a human donor who was the organ donor for an intestinal transplant.

The CDR3 sequence is CSVEWTANYGYTF. The nucleotide sequence is given as TGCAGCGTTGAATGGACAGCCAACTATGGCTACACCTTC. The chain couples TRBV29-1 to TRBJ1-2; a weak D assignment points to TRBD1 (6 bases agree). From a lookup of the germline V gene, CDR1 and CDR2 are SQVTM and ANQGSEA. V loses 2 bases of germline sequence and J loses 2 bases, and the interval between the two ends is 9 bases. The CDR3 numbers 13 residues from cysteine through phenylalanine. Only CDR3 DNA is held: 39 bases, read in frame from base 1. The full variable domain, with segments outside the CDR3 supplied by the reference TRBV29-1 and TRBJ1-2 proteins, appears as SAVISQKPSRDICQRGTSLTIQCQVDSQVTMMFWYRQQPGQSLTLIATANQGSEATYESGFVIDKFPISRPNLTFSTLTVSNMSPEDSSIYLCSVEWTANYGYTFGSGTRLTVV.